Listed below are T cell receptor beta chains from one sample, sequenced in a study of blood T cell repertoires in COVID-19. Data came from immunoSEQ multiplex PCR; TCRdb stores just in-frame clones and leaves some out. The sample includes tens of thousands of clones, 86% of them seen just once. Sequencing was performed on peripheral blood. All receptors come from a woman at least 80 years old with acute or convalescent COVID-19. Each CDR3 is given with its conserved first and last residue. Each record gives: clone size, D gene, V gene, J gene, CDR3 length, CDR3 DNA, CDR3 protein. The D gene is left open where the match is weak. Clone size is stated in some rows and not others, as once, few, many or a class when expanded.

>NA|TRBD1|TRBV9|TRBJ1-6|15
TGTGCCAGCAGCGCTACAGGGGTGAGGGTCTCACCCCTCCACTTT
CASSATGVRVSPLHF
>NA|NA|TRBV5-1|TRBJ2-3|14
TGCGCCAGCAGCTGGGCCAAGAGCACAGATACGCAGTATTTT
CASSWAKSTDTQYF
>NA|TRBD1|TRBV12-3/TRBV12-4|TRBJ1-1|13
TGTGCCAGCAGTCAAACGGGACAGTCTGAAGCTTTCTTT
CASSQTGQSEAFF
>once|NA|TRBV11-2|TRBJ2-1|17
TGTGCCAGCAGCTTAGTTAGATTCTGGAGCTCCTACAATGAGCAGTTCTTC
CASSLVRFWSSYNEQFF
>NA|TRBD1|TRBV12-3/TRBV12-4|TRBJ2-5|13
TGTGCCAGCAGTTTCAGGGGGTGGGAGACCCAGTACTTC
CASSFRGWETQYF
>NA|NA|TRBV7-2|TRBJ2-2|15
TGTGCCAGCAGCCAGGGTCGCCTTCACACCGGGGAGCTGTTTTTT
CASSQGRLHTGELFF
>NA|NA|TRBV5-1|TRBJ1-6|15
TGCGCCAGCAGCTTGGCTCAGGGTCCGAATTCACCCCTCCACTTT
CASSLAQGPNSPLHF
>NA|NA|TRBV7-2|TRBJ1-1|14
TGTGCCAGCAGCTTAGCGTACCCGGGCACTGAAGCTTTCTTT
CASSLAYPGTEAFF
>NA|NA|TRBV5-4|TRBJ1-6|15
TGTGCCAGCAGCCCTTCAGGGACTACGGGTTCACCCCTCCACTTT
CASSPSGTTGSPLHF
>NA|NA|TRBV24-1|TRBJ1-2|12
TGTGCCACCAGCAGGGAAGGATATGGCTACACCTTC
CATSREGYGYTF
>once|TRBD2|TRBV5-1|TRBJ2-7|15
TGCGCCAGCAGCTTGGTTGGCGGGAGTAGTTACGAGCAGTACTTC
CASSLVGGSSYEQYF
>NA|NA|TRBV9|TRBJ1-1|14
TGTGCCAGCAGCGTAGGCGGGTGGAACACTGAAGCTTTCTTT
CASSVGGWNTEAFF
>NA|TRBD1|TRBV24-1|TRBJ2-2|16
TGTGCCACCAGTGATTCCGGACAGGGGGGAACCGGGGAGCTGTTTTTT
CATSDSGQGGTGELFF
>NA|NA|TRBV5-1|TRBJ2-7|14
TGCGCCAGCAGCTTGCTGCAGGGAACCTCCGAGCAGTACTTC
CASSLLQGTSEQYF
>once|NA|TRBV29-1|TRBJ1-2|13
TGCAGCGTCATGACTGGGAGCTTCTATGGCTACACCTTC
CSVMTGSFYGYTF
>NA|TRBD2|TRBV30|TRBJ2-1|15
TGTGCCTGGGGGCGGGAACTAGCGGGTTACAATGAGCAGTTCTTC
CAWGRELAGYNEQFF
>NA|NA|TRBV5-8|TRBJ2-5|12
TGTGCCAGCAGCCACCAGGCGGAGACCCAGTACTTC
CASSHQAETQYF
>NA|NA|TRBV7-8|TRBJ1-4|13
TGTGCCAGCAGCCGGACAGTAAATGAAAAACTGTTTTTT
CASSRTVNEKLFF
>NA|NA|TRBV7-2|TRBJ1-5|15
TGTGCCAGCAGCTCGGATGGGGTTAGGGGTCGGCCCCAGCATTTT
CASSSDGVRGRPQHF
>NA|NA|TRBV19|TRBJ1-5|13
TGTGCCAGTAGCGAGACAGTTAATCAGCCCCAGCATTTT
CASSETVNQPQHF
>NA|TRBD2|TRBV7-2|TRBJ2-1|14
TGTGCCAGCAGCTTCGGGGGGGTCAGCAATGAGCAGTTCTTC
CASSFGGVSNEQFF